The clone carrying this T cell receptor beta chain was detected a few times. Antigen specificity is unknown. Trimming took off 0 bases at V and 2 bases at J, with 11 bases between the two ends. From germline, CDR1 is MGHRA and CDR2 YSYEKL. This CDR3 contains 15 residues. PCR amplification relied on 60 Vbeta primers (plus 13 Jbeta primers). Clones were sequenced by immunoSEQ multiplex PCR, and TCRdb holds only the in-frame ones, with some missing. The repertoire includes around 150,000 clones, 60% to 85% of them detected once, and 1.5% to 2% sits in the top ten. These data come from a study of cytomegalovirus exposure and HLA in healthy donors. Study-wide findings and caveats: Later work found most CMV-associated TCR beta chains apparently HLA-restricted. It was reported that TCR beta sequences correctly inferred the HLA-A and HLA-B alleles for most subjects. In an earlier analysis, productive rearrangement rates for most beta V segments clustered near 87% or 30%.

The receptor was isolated from a man aged 40-49 years in good health and CMV-seronegative. This chain connects TRBV4-1 to TRBJ2-7; unclear D gene. Material for sequencing was PBMCs. The chain's CDR3 is CASSQDFQVPYEQYF. The CDR3 coding sequence is TGCGCCAGCAGCCAAGATTTTCAGGTCCCCTACGAGCAGTACTTC.